The source of this TCR beta chain is a study of T-cell reconstitution after alpha-beta-depleted transplantation in children. Preparation of the TCRbeta library was carried out with unique molecular identifiers. TCRdb redid the calling of the PCR reads with MiXCR, one entry per CDR3 protein. The sample includes more than 450,000 distinct CDR3 sequences, around 18% seen only once; the top ten take 3.3%. The V and J ends lost 5 bases and 1 base respectively, with 18 bases between them. The CDR3 has 17 residues. Germline-derived CDR1 and CDR2 are SGHVS and FQNEAQ. Source: PBMCs from the stem cell graft donor, taken from the stem cell graft. V is TRBV7-8 and J is TRBJ2-1; a possible D gene is TRBD1 (8 bases). The source is a human donor who donated a stem cell graft to a child with acute lymphoblastic leukemia. Here the CDR3 reads CASSLNTGGGSYNEQFF. CDR3 sequence (DNA): TGTGCCAGCAGCCTAAACACAGGGGGGGGATCCTACAATGAGCAGTTCTTC. The full variable domain, in which reference TRBV7-8 and TRBJ2-1 provide the parts outside the CDR3, is GAGVSQSPRYKVAKRGQDVALRCDPISGHVSLFWYQQALGQGPEFLTYFQNEAQLDKSGLPSDRFFAERPEGSVSTLKIQRTQQEDSAVYLCASSLNTGGGSYNEQFFGPGTRLTVL.